This TCR beta chain was found in a study of cytomegalovirus exposure and HLA in healthy donors. This PCR relied on a set of 60 Vbeta primers and 13 Jbeta primers. Using immunoSEQ multiplex PCR, the repertoire was profiled, and TCRdb retains in-frame clones only, with some absent. The table lists 90,000 to 150,000 clones, around 70% of them singletons. The length of the CDR3 is 14 residues. Trimming removed 0 bases from V and 11 bases from J, with 16 bases in between. In germline, CDR1 is LGHNA, CDR2 YSLEER. A single count supports this clone. V gene TRBV4-3 combines with J gene TRBJ1-1; tentative D call: TRBD1 (5 bases). This sequence was found in a woman aged 40-49 years in good health and CMV-seronegative. Material for sequencing was PBMCs. In nucleotides, the CDR3 is TGCGCCAGCAGCCAAGATTACCAGGGAAAGGCCGCTTTCTTT. Translation: CASSQDYQGKAAFF.